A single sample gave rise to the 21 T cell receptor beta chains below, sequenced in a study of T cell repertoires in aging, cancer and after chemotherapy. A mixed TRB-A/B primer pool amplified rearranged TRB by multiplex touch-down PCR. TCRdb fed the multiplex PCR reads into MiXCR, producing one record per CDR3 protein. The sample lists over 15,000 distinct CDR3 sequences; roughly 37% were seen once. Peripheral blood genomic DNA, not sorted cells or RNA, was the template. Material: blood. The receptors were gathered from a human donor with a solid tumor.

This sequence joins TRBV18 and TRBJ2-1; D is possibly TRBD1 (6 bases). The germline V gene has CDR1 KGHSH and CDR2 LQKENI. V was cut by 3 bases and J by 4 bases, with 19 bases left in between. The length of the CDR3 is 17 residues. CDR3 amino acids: CASSPFGTRRIYNEQFF. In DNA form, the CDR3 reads TGTGCCAGCTCACCTTTCGGGACAAGGAGGATATACAATGAGCAGTTCTTC.

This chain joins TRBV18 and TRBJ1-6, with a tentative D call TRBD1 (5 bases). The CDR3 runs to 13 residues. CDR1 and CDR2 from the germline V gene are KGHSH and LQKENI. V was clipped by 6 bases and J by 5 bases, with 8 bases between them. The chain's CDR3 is CASSLQDNSPLHF. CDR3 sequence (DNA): TGTGCCAGCTCGCTACAGGATAATTCACCCCTCCACTTT.

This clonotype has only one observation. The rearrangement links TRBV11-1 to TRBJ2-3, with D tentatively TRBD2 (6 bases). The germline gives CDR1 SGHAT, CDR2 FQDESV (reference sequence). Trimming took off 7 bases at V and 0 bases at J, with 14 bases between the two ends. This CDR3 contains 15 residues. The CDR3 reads CASNSLATSTDTQYF. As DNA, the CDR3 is TGTGCCAGCAACTCTCTAGCGACCAGCACAGATACGCAGTATTTT.

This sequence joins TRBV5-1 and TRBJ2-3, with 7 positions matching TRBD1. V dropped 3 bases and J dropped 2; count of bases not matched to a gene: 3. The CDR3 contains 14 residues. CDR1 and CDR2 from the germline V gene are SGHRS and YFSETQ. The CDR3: CASSSTGTTDTQYF. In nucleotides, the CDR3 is TGCGCCAGCAGCTCGACAGGGACCACAGATACGCAGTATTTT.

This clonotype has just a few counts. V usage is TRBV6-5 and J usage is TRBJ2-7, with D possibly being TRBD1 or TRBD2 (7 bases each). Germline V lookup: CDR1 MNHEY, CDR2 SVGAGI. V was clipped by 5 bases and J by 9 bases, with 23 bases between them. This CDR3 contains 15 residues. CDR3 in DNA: TGTGCCAGCAGTAGCGGGACAGTACCGACGAGGGGGCAGTACTTC. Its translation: CASSSGTVPTRGQYF.

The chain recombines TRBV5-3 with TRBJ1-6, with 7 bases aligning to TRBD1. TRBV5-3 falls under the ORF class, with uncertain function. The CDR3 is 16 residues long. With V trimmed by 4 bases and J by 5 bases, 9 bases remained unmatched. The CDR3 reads CARSLFGTADNSPLHF. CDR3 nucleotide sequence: TGTGCCAGAAGCCTGTTTGGGACAGCCGATAATTCACCCCTCCACTTT.

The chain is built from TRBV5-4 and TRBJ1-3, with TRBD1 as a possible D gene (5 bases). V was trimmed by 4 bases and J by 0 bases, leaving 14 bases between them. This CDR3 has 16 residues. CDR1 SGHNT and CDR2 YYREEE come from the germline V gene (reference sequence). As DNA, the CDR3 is TGTGCCAGCAGCCCGAACGGGGGATTCTCTGGAAACACCATATATTTT. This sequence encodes CASSPNGGFSGNTIYF.

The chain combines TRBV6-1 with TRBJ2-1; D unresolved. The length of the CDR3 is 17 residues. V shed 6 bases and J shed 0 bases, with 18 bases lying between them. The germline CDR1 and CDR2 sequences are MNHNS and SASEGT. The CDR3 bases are TGTGCCAGCAGAATGACCCAAACTCGGAACTCCTACAATGAGCAGTTCTTC. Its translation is CASRMTQTRNSYNEQFF.

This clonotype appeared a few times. CDR3 region: CASSQTLAGGDTQYF. CDR3 nucleotide sequence: TGTGCCAGCAGCCAAACACTAGCGGGAGGGGATACGCAGTATTTT. The genes are TRBV4-2 and TRBJ2-3; 13 positions match TRBD2. In germline, CDR1 is LGHNA, CDR2 YNFKEQ. The CDR3 loop spans 15 amino acids. J lost 6 bases, V lost 2 bases, and 2 bases had no gene match.

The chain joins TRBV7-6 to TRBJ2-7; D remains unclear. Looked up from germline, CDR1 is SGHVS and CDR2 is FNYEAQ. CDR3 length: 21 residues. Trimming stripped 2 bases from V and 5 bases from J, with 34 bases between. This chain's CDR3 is CASSLRPPTIGVASVPDEQYF. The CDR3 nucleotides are TGTGCCAGCAGCTTACGACCCCCAACAATAGGAGTTGCATCTGTCCCGGACGAGCAGTACTTC.

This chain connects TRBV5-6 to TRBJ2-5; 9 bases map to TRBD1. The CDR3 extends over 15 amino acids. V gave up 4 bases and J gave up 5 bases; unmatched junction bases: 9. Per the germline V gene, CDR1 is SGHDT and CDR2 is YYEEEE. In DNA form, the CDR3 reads TGTGCCAGCAGCATCCCCGGGACAGGGAGGGAGACCCAGTACTTC. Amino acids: CASSIPGTGRETQYF.

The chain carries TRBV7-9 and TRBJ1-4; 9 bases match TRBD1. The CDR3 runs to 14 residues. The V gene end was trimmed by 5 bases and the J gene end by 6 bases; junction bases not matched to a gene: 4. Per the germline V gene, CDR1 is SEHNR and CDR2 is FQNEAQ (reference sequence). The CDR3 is CASSLDRGDEKLFF. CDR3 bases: TGTGCCAGCAGCCTGGACAGGGGCGATGAAAAACTGTTTTTT. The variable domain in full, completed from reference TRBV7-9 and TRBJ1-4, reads DTGVSQNPRHKITKRGQNVTFRCDPISEHNRLYWYRQTLGQGPEFLTYFQNEAQLEKSRLLSDRFSAERPKGSFSTLEIQRTEQGDSAMYLCASSLDRGDEKLFFGSGTQLSVL.

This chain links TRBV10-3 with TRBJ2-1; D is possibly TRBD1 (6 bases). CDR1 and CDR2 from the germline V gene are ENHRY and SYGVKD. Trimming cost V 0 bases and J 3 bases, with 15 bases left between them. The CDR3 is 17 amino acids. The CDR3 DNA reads TGTGCCATCAGTGAGTCCCCTGCCGGGACATACTACAATGAGCAGTTCTTC. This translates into CAISESPAGTYYNEQFF.

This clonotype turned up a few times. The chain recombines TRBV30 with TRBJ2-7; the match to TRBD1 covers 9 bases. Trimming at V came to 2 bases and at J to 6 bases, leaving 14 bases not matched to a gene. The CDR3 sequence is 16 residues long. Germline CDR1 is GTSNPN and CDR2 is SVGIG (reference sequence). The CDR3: CAWSLGGQGPLGEQYF. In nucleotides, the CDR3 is TGTGCCTGGAGTTTAGGTGGACAGGGGCCGTTGGGCGAGCAGTACTTC.

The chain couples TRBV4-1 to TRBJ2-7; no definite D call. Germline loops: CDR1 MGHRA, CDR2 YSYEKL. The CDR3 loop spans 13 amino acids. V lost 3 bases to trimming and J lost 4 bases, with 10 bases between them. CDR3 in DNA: TGCGCCAGCAGCCAGACGGACGGATACGAGCAGTACTTC. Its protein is CASSQTDGYEQYF.

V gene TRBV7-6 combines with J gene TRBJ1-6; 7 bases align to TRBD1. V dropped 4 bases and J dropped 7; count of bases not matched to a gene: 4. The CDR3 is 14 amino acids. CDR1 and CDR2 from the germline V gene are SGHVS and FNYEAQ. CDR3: CASSSGGENSPLHF. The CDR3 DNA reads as TGTGCCAGCAGCTCAGGGGGTGAGAATTCACCCCTCCACTTT.

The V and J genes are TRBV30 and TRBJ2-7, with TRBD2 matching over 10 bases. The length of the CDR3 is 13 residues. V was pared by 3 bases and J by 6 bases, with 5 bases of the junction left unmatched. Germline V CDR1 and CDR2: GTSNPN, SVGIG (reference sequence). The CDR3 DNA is TGTGCCTGGAGCGCCGGGACTAGCGCCGAGCAGTACTTC. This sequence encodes CAWSAGTSAEQYF. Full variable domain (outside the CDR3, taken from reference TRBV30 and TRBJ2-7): SQTIHQWPATLVQPVGSPLSLECTVEGTSNPNLYWYRQAAGRGLQLLFYSVGIGQISSEVPQNLSASRPQDRQFILSSKKLLLSDSGFYLCAWSAGTSAEQYFGPGTRLTVT.

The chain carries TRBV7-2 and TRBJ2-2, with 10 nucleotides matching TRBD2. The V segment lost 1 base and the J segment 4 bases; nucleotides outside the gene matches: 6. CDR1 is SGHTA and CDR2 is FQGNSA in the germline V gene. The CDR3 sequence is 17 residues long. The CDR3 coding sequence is TGTGCCAGCAGCTTAGGTGCTAGCGGGGGTTCCACCGGGGAGCTGTTTTTT. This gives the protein CASSLGASGGSTGELFF.

CDR3 sequence (DNA): TGTGCCAGCAGCTTAGTGGTGCCCTTCTACGAGCAGTACTTC. Translating gives CASSLVVPFYEQYF. The chain carries TRBV7-2 and TRBJ2-7; D remains ambiguous. The germline CDR1 and CDR2 sequences are SGHTA and FQGNSA. Trimming shortened V by 1 base and J by 3 bases, and 10 bases separated the two germline ends. The CDR3 loop spans 14 amino acids.

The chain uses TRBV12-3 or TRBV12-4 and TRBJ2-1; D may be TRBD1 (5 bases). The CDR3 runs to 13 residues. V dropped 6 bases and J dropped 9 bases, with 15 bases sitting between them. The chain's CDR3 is CASSLELQGEQFF. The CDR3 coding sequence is TGTGCCAGCAGCCTGGAGCTTCAGGGTGAGCAGTTCTTC.

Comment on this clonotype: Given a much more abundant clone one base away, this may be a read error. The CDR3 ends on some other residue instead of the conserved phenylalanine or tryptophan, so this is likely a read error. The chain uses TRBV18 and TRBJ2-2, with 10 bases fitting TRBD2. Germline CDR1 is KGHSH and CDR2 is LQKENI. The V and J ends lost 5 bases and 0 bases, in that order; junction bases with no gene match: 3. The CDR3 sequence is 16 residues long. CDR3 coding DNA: TGTGCCAGCTCAGCCCTAGCGGGAGCGAACACCGGGGAGCTGTTTTGT. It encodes CASSALAGANTGELFC.